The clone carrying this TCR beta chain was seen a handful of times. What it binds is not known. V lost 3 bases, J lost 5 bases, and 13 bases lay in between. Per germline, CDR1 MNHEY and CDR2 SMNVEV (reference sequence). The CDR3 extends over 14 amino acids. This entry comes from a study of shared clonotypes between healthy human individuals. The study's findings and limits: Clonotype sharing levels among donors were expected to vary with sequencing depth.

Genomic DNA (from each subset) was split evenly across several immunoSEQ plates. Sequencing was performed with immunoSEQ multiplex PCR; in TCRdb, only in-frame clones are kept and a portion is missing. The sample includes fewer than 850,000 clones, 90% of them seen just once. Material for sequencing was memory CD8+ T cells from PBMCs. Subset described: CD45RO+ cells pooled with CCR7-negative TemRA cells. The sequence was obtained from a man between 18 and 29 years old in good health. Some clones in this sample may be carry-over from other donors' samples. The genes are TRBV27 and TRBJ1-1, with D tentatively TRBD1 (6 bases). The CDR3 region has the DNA TGTGCCAGCAGTTTCTTAGGGGGTAGTACTGAAGCTTTCTTT. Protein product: CASSFLGGSTEAFF.